This record looks at one T cell receptor beta chain sequence and its context. This CDR3 comprises 16 residues. The V gene lost 8 bases and the J gene lost 0 bases, with 17 bases spanning the gap. CDR1 is GTSNPN, CDR2 SVGIG, per germline (reference sequence). Time point defined: blood 2 weeks post-SBRT. As for treatment: 15 Gy SBRT to primary tumor, nephrectomy 4 weeks later. Radiation-treated patients gave blood at baseline, week 2 and week 4. The data were taken from a study of radiation and T cells in renal cell carcinoma. Turning to the study itself: Nephrectomy followed 15 Gy stereotactic body radiation by 4 weeks.

Libraries were prepared by immunoSEQ multiplex PCR; TCRdb keeps only in-frame clonotypes and omits some of them. The repertoire holds roughly 130,000 clones, with 70% to 90% as singletons. The clonotype was recovered from a woman aged 60 to 75 with renal cell carcinoma. The chain couples TRBV30 to TRBJ1-6; no definite D call. The sequencing here drew on blood, taken from a patient whose treatment included radiotherapy and nephrectomy. The CDR3: CAGPKTGSSYNSPLHF. The CDR3 coding sequence is TGTGCCGGCCCAAAGACTGGAAGCTCCTATAATTCACCCCTCCACTTT.